These 10 T cell receptor beta chains were all obtained from the same sample, sequenced in a study of shared clonotypes between healthy human individuals. Sequencing was performed with immunoSEQ multiplex PCR; in TCRdb, only in-frame clones are kept and a portion is missing. The sample records some 1,100,000 clones, roughly 74% being singletons. Sequenced: memory CD4+ T cells from PBMCs. Regarding subset: CD45RA-negative fraction. Receptors originate from a man aged 18 to 30 in good health. Some clones in this sample may be carry-over from other donors' samples.

V usage is TRBV7-2 and J usage is TRBJ1-5; D might be TRBD1 (5 bases). Germline V gives CDR1 SGHTA, CDR2 FQGNSA. Trimming shortened V by 4 bases and J by 6 bases, and 13 bases separated the two germline ends. The CDR3 contains 14 residues. In DNA, the CDR3 is TGTGCCAGCAGCTCCAGGGAAATGAGTCAGCCCCAGCATTTT. This gives the protein CASSSREMSQPQHF.

The rearrangement links TRBV5-1 to TRBJ2-7; unclear D gene. V lost 4 bases to trimming and J lost 0 bases, with 8 bases between them. Germline assignment: CDR1 SGHRS and CDR2 YFSETQ. The CDR3 covers 13 residues. CDR3: CASSPYSSYEQYF. In nucleotides, the CDR3 is TGCGCCAGCAGCCCCTACAGCTCCTACGAGCAGTACTTC.

The chain is built from TRBV11-2 and TRBJ2-1, with TRBD2 identical over 10 bases. V was clipped by 7 bases and J by 5 bases; unmatched bases: 17. Looked up from germline, CDR1 is SGHAT and CDR2 is FQNNGV. The CDR3 is 18 amino acids. The CDR3 region has the DNA TGTGCCAGCACCATTATAAGATCCCTAGCGGGAGTGGACAATGAGCAGTTCTTC. Translation: CASTIIRSLAGVDNEQFF.

This clone was counted only a few times. One end of the junction does not line up with germline, which may come from a read error. The chain combines TRBV6-1 with TRBJ2-7; D is uncertain. The CDR3 extends over 18 amino acids. Per germline, CDR1 MNHNS and CDR2 SASEGT. The CDR3 sequence: CASSEAPSSESRSSEQYF. The CDR3 coding sequence is TGTGCCAGCAGTGAAGCTCCGTCCTCTGAATCGCGGTCCTCCGAGCAGTACTTC.

The V call is TRBV28, the J call TRBJ1-1; D gene ambiguous. V lost 2 bases and J lost 1, with 14 bases in between. Germline lookup yields CDR1 MDHEN and CDR2 SYDVKM. The CDR3 contains 16 residues. For the CDR3, the DNA is TGTGCCAGCAGTTTAGTTAGAGAGGGCGGGAACACTGAAGCTTTCTTT. Residues: CASSLVREGGNTEAFF.

CDR3 bases: TGTGCCAGAAGCTTTTCAAAAGTTCTCCCCTACGAGCAGTACTTC. Residues: CARSFSKVLPYEQYF. The chain has TRBV5-3 and TRBJ2-7; no clear D. TRBV5-3 is marked as an open reading frame, function uncertain. CDR3 size: 15 residues. Trimming took off 2 bases at V and 2 bases at J, with 14 bases between the two ends.

The chain combines TRBV19 with TRBJ2-2; no firm D call. Per the germline V gene, CDR1 is LNHDA and CDR2 is SQIVND (reference sequence). Trimming pared 7 bases from V and 5 bases from J, leaving 14 bases between. CDR3 length: 14 residues. The CDR3 here is CASTERAGTGELFF. CDR3 DNA sequence: TGTGCCAGTACCGAGCGCGCCGGGACCGGGGAGCTGTTTTTT.

V usage is TRBV25-1 and J usage is TRBJ1-2; D remains ambiguous. V shed 8 bases and J shed 4 bases, with 14 bases lying between them. The germline CDR1 and CDR2 sequences are MGHDK and SYGVNS. This CDR3 contains 13 residues. The CDR3 spells CASARPGGYGYTF. The CDR3 DNA reads as TGTGCCAGCGCAAGGCCCGGAGGCTATGGCTACACCTTC.

The chain carries TRBV5-6 and TRBJ2-5; 7 nucleotides agree with TRBD1. The V and J ends lost 4 bases and 5 bases, in that order; junction bases with no gene match: 5. This CDR3 region has 13 residues. Per the germline V gene, CDR1 is SGHDT and CDR2 is YYEEEE. CDR3 sequence reads: CASSIYRGETQYF. The CDR3 DNA reads as TGTGCCAGCAGCATCTACAGGGGTGAGACCCAGTACTTC.

The chain has TRBV5-1 and TRBJ2-1; 9 nucleotides align to TRBD2. The CDR3 sequence is 15 residues long. V shed 2 bases, J shed 13 bases, and the junction held 13 bases outside the gene matches. Germline V gives CDR1 SGHRS, CDR2 YFSETQ. This chain's CDR3 is CASSLFPGGRAPQFF. CDR3 nucleotides: TGCGCCAGCAGCTTATTTCCTGGCGGGAGGGCCCCACAGTTCTTC.